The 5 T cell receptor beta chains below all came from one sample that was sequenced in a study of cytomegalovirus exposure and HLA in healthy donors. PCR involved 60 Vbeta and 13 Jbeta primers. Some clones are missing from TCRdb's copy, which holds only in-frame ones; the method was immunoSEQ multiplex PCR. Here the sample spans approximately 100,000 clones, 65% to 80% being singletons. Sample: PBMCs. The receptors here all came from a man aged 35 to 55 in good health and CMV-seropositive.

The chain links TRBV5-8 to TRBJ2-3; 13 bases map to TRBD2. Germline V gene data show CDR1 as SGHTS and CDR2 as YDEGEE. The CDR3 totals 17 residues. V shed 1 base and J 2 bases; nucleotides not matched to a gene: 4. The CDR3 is CASSLSGLAGATDTQYF. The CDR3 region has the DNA TGTGCCAGCAGCTTGTCAGGACTAGCGGGGGCCACAGATACGCAGTATTTT.

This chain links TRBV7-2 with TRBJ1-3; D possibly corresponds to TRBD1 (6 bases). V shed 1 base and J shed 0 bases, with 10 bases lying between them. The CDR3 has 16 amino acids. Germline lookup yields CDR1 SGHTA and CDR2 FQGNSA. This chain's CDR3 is CASSLEGEPSGNTIYF. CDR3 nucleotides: TGTGCCAGCAGCTTAGAGGGGGAACCCTCTGGAAACACCATATATTTT.

The CDR3 DNA follows: TGTGCCACTTCGGGAGTCTCCTACGAGCAGTACTTC. This encodes CATSGVSYEQYF. V gene TRBV10-3 combines with J gene TRBJ2-7; D is possibly TRBD2 (6 bases). The germline V gene encodes CDR1 ENHRY and CDR2 SYGVKD. The CDR3 length is 12 residues. V lost 10 bases and J 0 bases, leaving 10 bases between the germline ends.

CDR3 sequence: CASKGTGGSGNTIYF. In DNA, the CDR3 is TGTGCCAGCAAAGGGACAGGGGGTTCTGGAAACACCATATATTTT. This chain uses TRBV6-5 with TRBJ1-3; TRBD1 matches at 11 bases. CDR1 is MNHEY, CDR2 SVGAGI, per germline. V shed 7 bases, J shed 1 base, and the junction held 3 bases outside the gene matches. The CDR3 has 15 amino acids.

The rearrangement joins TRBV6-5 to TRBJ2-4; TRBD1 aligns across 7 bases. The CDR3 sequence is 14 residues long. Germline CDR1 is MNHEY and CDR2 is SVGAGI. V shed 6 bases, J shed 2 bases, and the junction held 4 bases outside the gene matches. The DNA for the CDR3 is TGTGCCAGCAGCCTGGGACAGTCCAAAAACATTCAGTACTTC. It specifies CASSLGQSKNIQYF.